This TCR beta chain was found in a study of Ad26.COV2.S vaccination and SARS-CoV-2 variants. Across the study: The donor participated in the COV1001 trial, in its Ad26.COV2.S arm. Once or twice, 56 days apart, Ad26.COV2.S was delivered intramuscularly. Whole-study results and caveats: The study found higher spike-specific TCR breadth in vaccine than placebo recipients.

In the case of this clone: Its antigen remains unknown.

The treatment here: around 19 received Ad26.COV2.S at low or high dose, single or two shots; roughly five received placebo; per-sample allocation not given. Vaccine and placebo recipients were sampled on day 63 after the first injection. An Ad26 vector expressing Wuhan-strain SARS-CoV-2 spike served as the vaccine. CDR1 and CDR2 from the germline V gene are SEHNR and FQNEAQ (reference sequence). This CDR3 has 16 amino acids. Trimming stripped 1 base from V and 7 bases from J, with 17 bases between. This table comes from immunoSEQ multiplex PCR, and its TCRdb copy is limited to in-frame clones, with some not included. Of 380,000 or so clones in the sample, roughly 85% were seen once.

The source of this sequence is a person between 18 and 65 years old who received the Ad26.COV2.S COVID-19 vaccine or a placebo. This material consisted of peripheral blood, taken in a trial of Ad26.COV2.S vaccine versus placebo. The V call is TRBV7-9, the J call TRBJ2-1, with D possibly TRBD2 on 6 matching bases. In nucleotides, the CDR3 is TGTGCCAGCAGCTTAGGGGCGGGAAGAGTAGCGAATGAGCAGTTCTTC. Its translation: CASSLGAGRVANEQFF.